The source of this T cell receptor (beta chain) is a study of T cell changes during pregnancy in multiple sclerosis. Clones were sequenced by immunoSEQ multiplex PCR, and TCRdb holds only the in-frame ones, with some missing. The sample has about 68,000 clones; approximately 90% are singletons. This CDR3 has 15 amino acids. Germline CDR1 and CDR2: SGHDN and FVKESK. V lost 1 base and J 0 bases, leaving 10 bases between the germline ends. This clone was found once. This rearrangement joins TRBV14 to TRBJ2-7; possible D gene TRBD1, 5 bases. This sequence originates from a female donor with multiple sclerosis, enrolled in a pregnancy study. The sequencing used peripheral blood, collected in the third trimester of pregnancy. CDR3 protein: CASSQGQGRSYEQYF. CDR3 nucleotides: TGTGCCAGCAGCCAAGGCCAGGGTCGCTCCTACGAGCAGTACTTC.